This T cell receptor beta chain emerged from a study of graft-versus-host responses after intestinal transplantation. As for the study in general: Anti-thymocyte globulin was used for induction in all recipients, who then took tacrolimus and steroids for 3 to 4 years.

Clones were read by immunoSEQ multiplex PCR, and TCRdb kept only the in-frame ones, dropping some. The sample gives over 100,000 clones, about 92% of which show up once; 1% to 1.5% is in the top ten. Findings and limits, study-wide: Ileal or blood samples showed some GvH clones first, and such clones were also found in recipient marrow.

In the case of this clone: The antigen remains undetermined.

This clonotype was obtained from a human donor who was the organ donor for an intestinal transplant. Sample: unstimulated CD8+ T cells sorted from spleen or lymph node cells, taken before transplant.

The CDR3 loop reads CASSLVQDEQYF. The CDR3 coding sequence is TGTGCCAGCAGCTTAGTTCAGGACGAGCAGTACTTC. The chain links TRBV7-9 to TRBJ2-7, with D unclear. Between the trimmed V and J ends, which lost 1 base and 5 bases, there was a span of 6 bases. The CDR3 sequence is 12 residues long. Germline V lookup: CDR1 SEHNR, CDR2 FQNEAQ (reference sequence).